These 17 T cell receptor beta chains were sequenced from one sample in a study of T cell repertoires in cytomegalovirus infection. TCRdb used MiXCR to reprocess the reads, holding one entry per CDR3 protein. This sample has roughly 100,000 distinct CDR3 sequences, with about 15% found just once. The sample taken for sequencing was PBMCs. These receptors were collected from a human donor in good health (CMV status not recorded). Some clones in this sample may be carry-over from other donors' samples.

This clonotype was detected a few times. V usage is TRBV5-4 and J usage is TRBJ2-5; D is unresolved. CDR3 length: 12 amino acids. The germline gives CDR1 SGHNT, CDR2 YYREEE (reference sequence). V lost 4 bases and J lost 1, with 5 bases in between. This CDR3 reads CASSGVQETQYF. In nucleotides, the CDR3 is TGTGCCAGCAGCGGGGTCCAAGAGACCCAGTACTTC.

This clonotype occurred many times. This chain uses TRBV7-2 with TRBJ1-2, with D unclear. The V gene lost 1 base and the J gene lost 8 bases, with 11 bases spanning the gap. This CDR3 contains 13 residues. Germline V gene sequence: CDR1 SGHTA, CDR2 FQGNSA. CDR3 DNA: TGTGCCAGCAGCTTAGATGGGTTCGTGGGCTACACCTTC. Translating gives CASSLDGFVGYTF.

This clonotype has more than one count but fewer than ten. This sequence joins TRBV5-1 and TRBJ1-3; no firm D call. This CDR3 is 15 amino acids long. V gave up 4 bases and J gave up 3 bases, with 14 bases separating them. From germline, CDR1 is SGHRS and CDR2 YFSETQ. CDR3 in amino acids: CASSTEAGSGNTIYF. CDR3 in DNA: TGCGCCAGCAGCACCGAGGCCGGGAGTGGAAACACCATATATTTT.

V gene TRBV9 combines with J gene TRBJ1-3; unclear D gene. This CDR3 comprises 15 residues. V was pared by 0 bases and J by 3 bases, with 10 bases between. CDR1 is SGDLS and CDR2 is YYNGEE in the germline V gene. Here the CDR3 DNA reads TGTGCCAGCAGCGTAGGCGGCCTGAATGGAAACACCATATATTTT. This codes for CASSVGGLNGNTIYF.

This clonotype was counted between two and nine times. The chain has TRBV7-9 and TRBJ1-6; D is possibly TRBD1 (5 bases). The CDR3 covers 16 residues. CDR1 and CDR2 from the germline V gene are SEHNR and FQNEAQ (reference sequence). Trimming cost V 2 bases and J 8 bases, with 16 bases left between them. CDR3 region: CASSLSGRVDHSPLHF. CDR3 DNA sequence: TGTGCCAGCAGCTTAAGCGGCAGGGTGGATCATTCACCCCTCCACTTT.

This clonotype came up many times. This sequence joins TRBV7-2 and TRBJ2-5; D is uncertain. The CDR3 totals 13 residues. V lost 1 base and J 0 bases, leaving 3 bases between the germline ends. CDR1 and CDR2 (germline): SGHTA, FQGNSA. CDR3 loop: CASSLGYQETQYF. The CDR3 DNA is TGTGCCAGCAGCTTAGGGTACCAAGAGACCCAGTACTTC.

This clonotype was observed a single time. The chain employs TRBV2 and TRBJ1-6; D gene ambiguous. From germline, CDR1 is SNHLY and CDR2 FYNNEI. The ends were cut back, 7 bases at V and 10 bases at J, with 11 bases in the middle. The CDR3 is 12 residues long. CDR3 coding DNA: TGTGCCAGCAACGTAGGGAGCTCACCCCTCCACTTT. Protein product: CASNVGSSPLHF.

V and J are TRBV10-3 and TRBJ1-2; D possibly corresponds to TRBD1 (6 bases). The CDR3 is made up of 17 amino acids. The ends were cut back, 0 bases at V and 6 bases at J, with 20 bases in the middle. CDR1 is ENHRY, CDR2 SYGVKD, per germline. CDR3 sequence (DNA): TGTGCCATCAGTGAGTCTTACCGGGACACCTCGATACATGGCTACACCTTC. This gives the protein CAISESYRDTSIHGYTF.

This clonotype was observed at least ten times. This chain joins TRBV29-1 and TRBJ2-6, with no clear D. The CDR3 is made up of 13 amino acids. V shed 5 bases and J shed 4 bases, with 9 bases lying between them. Germline-derived CDR1 and CDR2 are SQVTM and ANQGSEA. This CDR3 reads CSVRRAGANVLTF. In DNA, the CDR3 is TGCAGCGTTCGTCGAGCCGGGGCCAACGTCCTGACTTTC.

This clonotype was counted at least ten times. The rearrangement links TRBV11-2 to TRBJ2-2; possibly TRBD1 for D (5 bases). The V end was cut by 5 bases, the J end by 6 bases, with 22 bases between. CDR1 and CDR2 from the germline V gene are SGHAT and FQNNGV. The CDR3 extends over 17 amino acids. CDR3 sequence reads: CASSPLWGVASPGELFF. The CDR3 DNA sequence: TGTGCCAGCAGCCCATTGTGGGGCGTCGCGTCGCCCGGGGAGCTGTTTTTT.

Points on this clonotype: One end of the junction varies from germline; a read error may be responsible. The genes are TRBV28 and TRBJ2-2, with TRBD2 identical over 8 bases. Germline CDR1 MDHEN, CDR2 SYDVKM. This CDR3 has 15 residues. In DNA form, the CDR3 reads TGTGCCAGCAGTTCCGCGGGGGGTGGGGCCGGGGAGCTGATTTTT. Its protein product is CASSSAGGGAGELIF.

This clonotype was picked up a small number of times. This chain connects TRBV14 to TRBJ2-3; tentatively, D is TRBD1 (5 bases). This CDR3 has 15 amino acids. V lost 2 bases, J lost 1 base, and 10 bases lay in between. Germline CDR1 is SGHDN and CDR2 is FVKESK. CDR3 in amino acids: CASSQQGSGTDTQYF. The CDR3 nucleotides read TGTGCCAGCAGCCAACAGGGAAGCGGCACAGATACGCAGTATTTT.

This clonotype is labeled medium-sized. The chain links TRBV7-9 to TRBJ2-1; 8 bases align to TRBD2. J was trimmed by 8 bases and V by 5 bases; bases with no gene match: 20. This CDR3 contains 18 residues. The V gene's germline CDR1 is SEHNR and CDR2 FQNEAQ (reference sequence). CDR3: CASSQKTRVAGLRDEQFF. The CDR3 DNA reads TGTGCCAGCAGCCAGAAGACAAGGGTAGCGGGACTCCGGGATGAGCAGTTCTTC.

The chain joins TRBV28 to TRBJ1-6; D not resolved. The germline V and J ends were trimmed by 4 bases and 7 bases, with 11 bases remaining between them. The CDR3 runs to 14 residues. Germline V gene data show CDR1 as MDHEN and CDR2 as SYDVKM. CDR3 bases: TGTGCCAGCAGTTGGCCCGGAAGCAATTCACCCCTCCACTTT. It yields the protein CASSWPGSNSPLHF.

The chain joins TRBV28 to TRBJ1-3; a weak D match, TRBD1 (6 bases). The V gene's germline CDR1 is MDHEN and CDR2 SYDVKM. The CDR3 extends over 16 amino acids. V shed 3 bases and J shed 1 base, with 13 bases lying between them. CDR3 nucleotide sequence: TGTGCCAGCAGTTTCGGGGGGCTCCTTTCTGGAAACACCATATATTTT. Amino acid sequence: CASSFGGLLSGNTIYF.

This clonotype came up many times. The chain couples TRBV7-2 to TRBJ1-5; D not resolved. The CDR3 runs 15 residues. Deletions cut 1 base from V and 4 bases from J, with 11 bases between. Germline CDR1 reads SGHTA; CDR2 reads FQGNSA. The CDR3 spells CASSLDGYGNQPQHF. The CDR3 bases are TGTGCCAGCAGCTTAGACGGTTATGGGAATCAGCCCCAGCATTTT.

This sequence joins TRBV19 and TRBJ2-1; 7 nucleotides line up with TRBD1. The V gene end was trimmed by 8 bases and the J gene end by 14 bases; junction bases not matched to a gene: 12. The CDR3 totals 12 residues. The germline CDR1 and CDR2 sequences are LNHDA and SQIVND (reference sequence). The CDR3 region has the DNA TGTGCCAGTTCCCTAGGGACAGCTTCCAAGTTCTTC. Residues: CASSLGTASKFF. The full variable domain, its missing parts supplied by reference TRBV19 and TRBJ2-1, is DGGITQSPKYLFRKEGQNVTLSCEQNLNHDAMYWYRQDPGQGLRLIYYSQIVNDFQKGDIAEGYSVSREKKESFPLTVTSAQKNPTAFYLCASSLGTASKFFGPGTRLTVL.